The 32 T cell receptor beta chains reported below all come from one sample, sequenced in a study of blood T cell repertoires in COVID-19. Clones were read by immunoSEQ multiplex PCR, and TCRdb kept only the in-frame ones, dropping some. Among fewer than 65,000 clones listed, around four fifths were seen once. The material sequenced was peripheral blood. All receptors derive from a human donor in a cohort sampled during active COVID-19.

The chain recombines TRBV6-5 with TRBJ2-4, with TRBD1 identical over 10 bases. The CDR3 has 14 amino acids. Losses at the gene ends were 5 bases for V and 7 bases for J; bases not matched to a gene: 5. Per the germline V gene, CDR1 is MNHEY and CDR2 is SVGAGI. CDR3 sequence (DNA): TGTGCCAGCAGTCCCCGGACAGGGGGGAACATTCAGTACTTC. Translated: CASSPRTGGNIQYF.

The chain uses TRBV19 and TRBJ2-7; a possible D gene is TRBD1 (6 bases). The V gene's germline CDR1 is LNHDA and CDR2 SQIVND (reference sequence). The V and J ends lost 2 bases and 6 bases respectively, with 14 bases between them. CDR3 length: 14 amino acids. CDR3 sequence: CASSISGTLSEQYF. The CDR3 bases are TGTGCCAGTAGTATATCTGGGACACTCAGCGAGCAGTACTTC.

This chain uses TRBV28 with TRBJ1-1; D ambiguous. The ends were cut back, 6 bases at V and 7 bases at J, with 18 bases in the middle. The CDR3 covers 14 residues. CDR1 MDHEN and CDR2 SYDVKM come from the germline V gene. CDR3 nucleotide sequence: TGTGCCAGCAGGCCCCCCGGGTTTTCGGTTGAAGCTTTCTTT. Its protein product is CASRPPGFSVEAFF. Full variable domain (rest looked up from reference TRBV28 and TRBJ1-1): DVKVTQSSRYLVKRTGEKVFLECVQDMDHENMFWYRQDPGLGLRLIYFSYDVKMKEKGDIPEGYSVSREKKERFSLILESASTNQTSMYLCASRPPGFSVEAFFGQGTRLTVV.

This clone was counted a few times. This chain joins TRBV29-1 and TRBJ2-5; 7 positions match TRBD2. V trimming: 6 bases; J trimming: 3 bases; junction bases outside the gene matches: 7. The CDR3 consists of 13 residues. The germline V gene has CDR1 SQVTM and CDR2 ANQGSEA. In DNA, the CDR3 is TGCAGCGTGCTCGCGGGGGAGAAAGAGACCCAGTACTTC. Its protein product is CSVLAGEKETQYF.

This rearrangement joins TRBV11-3 to TRBJ2-7; possible D gene TRBD1, 6 bases. This CDR3 contains 13 residues. The germline V gene has CDR1 SGHNT and CDR2 YENEEA. Trimming cost V 3 bases and J 3 bases, with 9 bases left between them. CDR3: CASSLNRDYEQYF. CDR3 nucleotide sequence: TGTGCCAGCAGCTTGAACAGGGACTACGAGCAGTACTTC.

The rearrangement uses TRBV19 and TRBJ1-4; D gene ambiguous. The V gene's germline CDR1 is LNHDA and CDR2 SQIVND (reference sequence). The CDR3 contains 12 residues. Deletions cut 1 base from V and 11 bases from J, with 8 bases between. CDR3 in DNA: TGTGCCAGTAGTATAGCTGGGCAGAAACTGTTTTTT. Encoded protein: CASSIAGQKLFF.

This clone appeared a few times. The gene calls are TRBV11-2 and TRBJ2-2; D might be TRBD2 (6 bases). This CDR3 region has 14 residues. Germline loops: CDR1 SGHAT, CDR2 FQNNGV. Trimming left V 8 bases short and J 4 bases short, with 14 bases between. The DNA of the CDR3 is TGTGCCAGCCTCGGGGGTTTATCCACCGGGGAGCTGTTTTTT. Its protein is CASLGGLSTGELFF.

V usage is TRBV2 and J usage is TRBJ1-5; D is unresolved. The V gene lost 8 bases and the J gene lost 3 bases, with 14 bases spanning the gap. Per germline, CDR1 SNHLY and CDR2 FYNNEI. CDR3 size: 14 residues. CDR3 in amino acids: CASVEGLNNQPQHF. CDR3 in DNA: TGTGCCAGCGTGGAGGGATTGAACAATCAGCCCCAGCATTTT. Combining the CDR3 with reference TRBV2 and TRBJ1-5 gives the whole variable domain EPEVTQTPSHQVTQMGQEVILRCVPISNHLYFYWYRQILGQKVEFLVSFYNNEISEKSEIFDDQFSVERPDGSNFTLKIRSTKLEDSAMYFCASVEGLNNQPQHFGDGTRLSIL.

This clone was counted between two and nine times. The V gene is TRBV12-3 or TRBV12-4, the J gene TRBJ1-2; 7 positions match TRBD1. The CDR3 totals 13 residues. After removal of 6 bases from V and 5 bases from J, the junction contained 6 bases not matched to a gene. CDR3 DNA: TGTGCCAGCAGGCTCACAGGGGAATATGGCTACACCTTC. Translated: CASRLTGEYGYTF.

In its sample, this clone was seen a few times. This rearrangement joins TRBV28 to TRBJ1-5, with 8 bases lining up with TRBD1. The V gene end was trimmed by 5 bases and the J gene end by 6 bases; junction bases not matched to a gene: 12. The CDR3 is 16 residues long. Germline V lookup: CDR1 MDHEN, CDR2 SYDVKM. The CDR3 loop is CASSLLDRGTAQPQHF. In DNA, the CDR3 is TGTGCCAGCAGTCTCCTCGACAGGGGAACAGCTCAGCCCCAGCATTTT.

J is TRBJ2-7 and V is TRBV10-2, with D unresolved. The CDR3 has 13 amino acids. V lost 2 bases, J lost 1 base, and 6 bases lay in between. Looked up from germline, CDR1 is WSHSY and CDR2 is SAAADI. DNA of the CDR3: TGCGCCAGCAGTGAGCAGGATTCCTACGAGCAGTACTTC. Translated: CASSEQDSYEQYF.

The genes are TRBV7-5 and TRBJ2-7; no DNA check was done on the table's D call, TRBD2. TRBV7-5 is a pseudogene locus. CDR3 size: 17 residues. The CDR3 region is CVRSNPAPSLILYEQYF. CDR3 sequence (DNA): TGTGTCAGAAGCAATCCGGCTCCATCACTAATACTGTACGAGCAGTACTTC.

The V gene is TRBV5-1, the J gene TRBJ1-3; 11 bases map to TRBD1. This CDR3 has 19 residues. With V trimmed by 3 bases and J by 0 bases, 11 bases remained unmatched. CDR1 SGHRS and CDR2 YFSETQ come from the germline V gene. The chain's CDR3 is CASSSGTGGSLSSGNTIYF. CDR3 bases: TGCGCCAGCAGCTCCGGGACAGGGGGATCTTTAAGCTCTGGAAACACCATATATTTT.

This chain links TRBV5-5 with TRBJ1-1; 9 bases are shared with TRBD1. The CDR3 is 13 residues long. The trim removed 5 bases at V and 11 bases at J, leaving 10 bases unmatched. Germline V gives CDR1 SGHKS, CDR2 YYEKEE (reference sequence). CDR3 in amino acids: CASRPDRGAPAFF. CDR3 nucleotides: TGTGCCAGCAGACCGGACAGGGGCGCCCCGGCTTTCTTT.

This clone was recorded many times. The chain recombines TRBV7-2 with TRBJ1-2; 7 bases align to TRBD1. This CDR3 is built from 14 residues. Germline-derived CDR1 and CDR2 are SGHTA and FQGNSA. V lost 5 bases to trimming and J lost 8 bases; unmatched junction nucleotides: 11. CDR3 loop: CASSPRDSRKGYTF. In DNA, the CDR3 is TGTGCCAGCAGCCCACGGGACAGCCGAAAGGGCTACACCTTC.

This clone is deemed medium-sized. The chain employs TRBV6-5 and TRBJ2-5; tentative D call: TRBD2 (6 bases). The CDR3 extends over 12 amino acids. Germline V gene data show CDR1 as MNHEY and CDR2 as SVGAGI. Trimming left V 6 bases short and J 5 bases short, with 10 bases between. The CDR3 nucleotides read TGTGCCAGCAGGGGGGGACGTGAGACCCAGTACTTC. Its protein is CASRGGRETQYF.

J is TRBJ2-1 and V is TRBV6-2 or TRBV6-3, with 9 bases aligning to TRBD2. The V gene end was trimmed by 0 bases and the J gene end by 5 bases; junction bases not matched to a gene: 8. CDR1 is MNHEY, CDR2 SVGEGT, per germline. This CDR3 is built from 17 residues. CDR3 sequence: CASSYSRRGGLHNEQFF. CDR3 coding DNA: TGTGCCAGCAGTTACTCGAGGCGGGGGGGCCTCCACAATGAGCAGTTCTTC.

This rearrangement joins TRBV3-1 (or the pseudogene TRBV3-2) to TRBJ2-3; D is ambiguous. CDR3 length: 14 amino acids. In germline, CDR1 is LGHDT, CDR2 YNNKEL (reference sequence). Trimming left V 3 bases short and J 2 bases short, with 9 bases between. The CDR3 loop reads CASSQWQSTDTQYF. As DNA, the CDR3 is TGTGCCAGCAGCCAGTGGCAGTCCACAGATACGCAGTATTTT.

This clone appeared once. This sequence joins TRBV4-3 and TRBJ1-4, with D tentatively TRBD1 (5 bases). The CDR3 is 15 amino acids. Per the germline V gene, CDR1 is LGHNA and CDR2 is YSLEER. V dropped 0 bases and J dropped 5 bases, with 10 bases sitting between them. CDR3 coding DNA: TGCGCCAGCAGCCAAGAGCACAGGCGGAATGAAAAACTGTTTTTT. Translated, it gives CASSQEHRRNEKLFF.

This sequence joins TRBV4-1 and TRBJ2-2; TRBD1 might be the D (6 bases). CDR3 length: 16 residues. Germline loops: CDR1 MGHRA, CDR2 YSYEKL. Trimming removed 0 bases from V and 3 bases from J, with 11 bases in between. The CDR3 loop is CASSQDAGAYTGELFF. Written as DNA, the CDR3 is TGCGCCAGCAGCCAAGATGCAGGGGCGTACACCGGGGAGCTGTTTTTT.

The chain links TRBV10-1 to TRBJ2-2, with D unclear. Between the trimmed V and J ends, which lost 5 bases and 1 base, there was a span of 5 bases. CDR3 length: 13 residues. Germline V lookup: CDR1 WNHNN, CDR2 SYGVQD (reference sequence). The CDR3 bases are TGCGCCAGCAGTTACATGAACACCGGGGAGCTGTTTTTT. Residues: CASSYMNTGELFF.

This clone was seen just once. The genes are TRBV4-2 and TRBJ2-5; TRBD2 aligns across 8 bases. The CDR3 is 16 amino acids. Germline CDR1 and CDR2: LGHNA and YNFKEQ. The V gene end was trimmed by 0 bases and the J gene end by 7 bases; junction bases not matched to a gene: 10. The DNA of the CDR3 is TGTGCCAGCAGCCAAGATCCAGGGATTCGGGGGGGGACCCAGTACTTC. Translating it yields CASSQDPGIRGGTQYF.

This clone was seen only once. This chain connects TRBV7-2 to TRBJ1-6, with 8 bases fitting TRBD1. Looked up from germline, CDR1 is SGHTA and CDR2 is FQGNSA. J lost 7 bases, V lost 1 base, and 6 bases had no gene match. The CDR3 extends over 16 amino acids. CDR3 coding DNA: TGTGCCAGCAGCTTAGTGTCTCAGGGGGCGAATTCACCCCTCCACTTT. Translated: CASSLVSQGANSPLHF.

The chain links TRBV7-9 to TRBJ2-3; 8 nucleotides agree with TRBD2. The CDR3 covers 15 residues. Germline values: CDR1 SEHNR, CDR2 FQNEAQ (reference sequence). Trimming removed 4 bases from V and 1 base from J; junction bases left unmatched: 4. In nucleotides, the CDR3 is TGTGCCAGCAGCTCACCGGGGGGGGGCACAGATACGCAGTATTTT. Its translation: CASSSPGGGTDTQYF.

This chain links TRBV5-1 with TRBJ1-1, with TRBD1 matching over 9 bases. Germline-derived CDR1 and CDR2 are SGHRS and YFSETQ. The J segment lost 1 base and the V segment lost 1 base, leaving 2 bases of the junction unmatched. This CDR3 contains 15 residues. This CDR3 is CASSLRQGGNTEAFF. Written as DNA, the CDR3 is TGCGCCAGCAGCTTGAGACAGGGGGGGAACACTGAAGCTTTCTTT.

The V call is TRBV12-5, the J call TRBJ1-6; 10 bases line up with TRBD1. Germline-derived CDR1 and CDR2 are LGHNT and FRNRAP. Germline trimming cut 6 bases from V and 7 bases from J; bases unmatched to any gene: 12. The CDR3 runs to 17 residues. The CDR3 reads CASGTQMGTGVNSPLHF. The CDR3 bases are TGTGCTAGTGGAACACAAATGGGGACAGGGGTAAATTCACCCCTCCACTTT.

This clone has more than one count but fewer than ten. The rearrangement uses TRBV25-1 and TRBJ1-2; 9 nucleotides line up with TRBD1. The CDR3 covers 15 residues. Per the germline V gene, CDR1 is MGHDK and CDR2 is SYGVNS. With V trimmed by 5 bases and J by 7 bases, 11 bases remained unmatched. CDR3 amino acids: CASSSGSGDRAGYTF. The CDR3 coding sequence is TGTGCCAGCAGTTCAGGGTCGGGGGACAGGGCTGGCTACACCTTC.

This chain connects TRBV5-8 to TRBJ2-7; D perhaps matches TRBD2 (7 bases). From germline, CDR1 is SGHTS and CDR2 YDEGEE. Trimming stripped 3 bases from V and 7 bases from J, with 20 bases between. The CDR3 extends over 15 amino acids. The CDR3 coding sequence is TGTGCCAGCAGCTGGGGGGGCAGCGGGGATCGAGAGCAGTACTTC. Encoded protein: CASSWGGSGDREQYF.

CDR3 nucleotide sequence: TGCAGCGTTCTCCCCGCGGGACGGGACTATGGCTACACCTTC. This codes for CSVLPAGRDYGYTF. The chain couples TRBV29-1 to TRBJ1-2; perhaps TRBD1 as D (5 bases). The V end lost 5 bases, the J end lost 3 bases, and 16 bases lay between the germline ends. The CDR3 is made up of 14 amino acids. Per the germline V gene, CDR1 is SQVTM and CDR2 is ANQGSEA. The full variable domain, completed using reference TRBV29-1 and TRBJ1-2, is SAVISQKPSRDICQRGTSLTIQCQVDSQVTMMFWYRQQPGQSLTLIATANQGSEATYESGFVIDKFPISRPNLTFSTLTVSNMSPEDSSIYLCSVLPAGRDYGYTFGSGTRLTVV.

The V gene is TRBV28, the J gene TRBJ1-2; D is perhaps TRBD1 (5 bases). Germline V CDR1 and CDR2: MDHEN, SYDVKM. The CDR3 spans 14 residues. Trimming shortened V by 5 bases and J by 4 bases, and 14 bases separated the two germline ends. CDR3 region: CASSRLQGLYGYTF. CDR3 nucleotide sequence: TGTGCCAGCAGTCGCCTTCAGGGACTCTATGGCTACACCTTC.

The J gene is TRBJ2-3, the V gene TRBV24-1; 7 bases are a match to TRBD2. CDR3 length: 16 amino acids. Per germline, CDR1 KGHDR and CDR2 SFDVKD. V shed 2 bases, J shed 2 bases, and the junction held 6 bases outside the gene matches. CDR3 coding DNA: TGTGCCACCAGTGATTCGCGCGGGGGATACACAGATACGCAGTATTTT. This gives the protein CATSDSRGGYTDTQYF.

This sequence joins TRBV7-2 and TRBJ2-4; D might be TRBD2 (6 bases). Germline V lookup: CDR1 SGHTA, CDR2 FQGNSA. V was shortened by 2 bases and J by 3 bases, with 11 bases between the two germline ends. The CDR3 has 15 amino acids. The CDR3 coding sequence is TGTGCCAGCAGCTTAAACGTGGGGGGCAAAAACATTCAGTACTTC. Its translation is CASSLNVGGKNIQYF.